This entry is about one T cell receptor (beta chain). Libraries were prepared by immunoSEQ multiplex PCR; TCRdb keeps only in-frame clonotypes and omits some of them. The sample holds roughly 40,000 clones, about nine tenths seen once. The entry originates in a study of T cell changes during pregnancy in multiple sclerosis. The CDR3 has 14 amino acids. Germline V gene lookup returns CDR1 SGHTA and CDR2 FQGNSA. The J segment lost 5 bases and the V segment lost 3 bases, leaving 6 bases of the junction unmatched. This chain uses TRBV7-2 with TRBJ2-7; 8 nucleotides line up with TRBD1. The source is a female donor in good health, enrolled as a control in a pregnancy study. The sample here was CD4+ T cells from peripheral blood mononuclear cells, taken in the first trimester of pregnancy. The CDR3 here is CASSFGGQGNEQYF. The CDR3 DNA is TGTGCCAGCAGCTTTGGAGGACAGGGTAACGAGCAGTACTTC.